The source of this T cell receptor beta chain is a study of quantifying T cell responses using KT2 cells. Study summary: Reverse transcription used primers in the TCR alpha and beta constant regions. A predetermined fluorescence threshold ended the second PCR, run as a qPCR.

V was pared by 6 bases and J by 4 bases, with 21 bases between. This CDR3 has 15 amino acids. Germline V gene data show CDR1 as DFQATT and CDR2 as SNEGSKA (reference sequence). Concerning this clonotype itself: Its cognate antigen is unknown.

KT2 cells were mixed with fixed PBMC numbers at varying ratios. The study, taken as a whole, reports: At about one KT2 cell per 100,000 PBMC, KT2 sequences were still detected.

The cDNA 3' end received a ligated oligonucleotide with a UMI. An equimolar mix of RC1.1 and RC1.2 primed the beta chain across TRBC1 and TRBC2. Separate processing of TCR alpha and beta chains began at the second PCR. MiXCR was run by TCRdb on the UMI-ligation and nested PCR reads, yielding one entry per CDR3 protein. The data show 31,000 or so distinct CDR3 sequences, about a tenth seen once. This receptor was identified in a human donor. What was sequenced was PBMCs spiked with cells of the T cell clone KT2. The chain links TRBV20-1 to TRBJ1-1; weak D call: TRBD1 (5 bases). CDR3 in DNA: TGCAGTGCCCCCCGTATTGCGGGGCGAGGCACTGAAGCTTTCTTT. It codes for CSAPRIAGRGTEAFF.